Following are 13 T cell receptor beta chains from one sample sequenced in a study of cytomegalovirus exposure and HLA in healthy donors. Profiling relied on immunoSEQ multiplex PCR, and the TCRdb table lists in-frame clones only, not all of them. The sample lists hundreds of thousands of clones, approximately 80% occurring once. Sequencing was performed on PBMCs. Source of these receptors: a woman between 25 and 40 years old in good health and CMV-seropositive.

V gene TRBV5-1 combines with J gene TRBJ2-2, with 11 bases identical to TRBD2. Germline lookup yields CDR1 SGHRS and CDR2 YFSETQ. V dropped 5 bases and J dropped 4; count of bases not matched to a gene: 4. The CDR3 contains 15 residues. CDR3 amino acids: CASRLAGEATGELFF. CDR3 in DNA: TGCGCCAGCAGACTAGCGGGAGAAGCCACCGGGGAGCTGTTTTTT. The entire variable domain, with the rest obtained from reference TRBV5-1 and TRBJ2-2, is as follows: KAGVTQTPRYLIKTRGQQVTLSCSPISGHRSVSWYQQTPGQGLQFLFEYFSETQRNKGNFPGRFSGRQFSNSRSEMNVSTLELGDSALYLCASRLAGEATGELFFGEGSRLTVL.

V is TRBV27 and J is TRBJ1-2, with a tentative D call TRBD1 (6 bases). The length of the CDR3 is 15 residues. V lost 6 bases, J lost 3 bases, and 17 bases lay in between. Germline V gene lookup returns CDR1 MNHEY and CDR2 SMNVEV (reference sequence). The CDR3 protein is CASSLEGGSYYGYTF. The CDR3 nucleotides are TGTGCCAGCAGCCTAGAGGGGGGGAGTTACTATGGCTACACCTTC.

This clone was counted many times. This sequence joins TRBV19 and TRBJ2-7; D ambiguous. The V gene lost 3 bases and the J gene lost 5 bases, with 8 bases spanning the gap. The CDR3 covers 12 residues. Germline CDR1 is LNHDA and CDR2 is SQIVND (reference sequence). The CDR3 nucleotides are TGTGCCAGTAGTATGATAGGGAACGAGCAGTACTTC. Protein sequence: CASSMIGNEQYF.

This clone was picked up one time. J is TRBJ2-6 and V is TRBV29-1; D remains ambiguous. The CDR3 length is 13 residues. Trimming cost V 5 bases and J 0 bases, with 5 bases left between them. Germline assignment: CDR1 SQVTM and CDR2 ANQGSEA. Written as DNA, the CDR3 is TGCAGCGTTCTGGCCTCTGGGGCCAACGTCCTGACTTTC. Protein: CSVLASGANVLTF.

There are many counts of this clone. The chain joins TRBV29-1 to TRBJ1-1; D is perhaps TRBD1 (5 bases). Germline-derived CDR1 and CDR2 are SQVTM and ANQGSEA. The CDR3 loop spans 14 amino acids. The V gene lost 8 bases and the J gene lost 0 bases, with 16 bases spanning the gap. The DNA of the CDR3 is TGCAGCTGCCCGGGACGTACTTTGAACACTGAAGCTTTCTTT. It yields the protein CSCPGRTLNTEAFF.

The rearrangement joins TRBV30 to TRBJ2-1; 7 positions match TRBD1. Germline lookup yields CDR1 GTSNPN and CDR2 SVGIG (reference sequence). The CDR3 has 14 residues. The junction had 3 bases not matched to a gene; V was cut back by 2 bases and J by 2 bases. As DNA, the CDR3 is TGTGCCTGGAGTTCCGGGACAGCCTACAATGAGCAGTTCTTC. Its protein is CAWSSGTAYNEQFF.

V and J are TRBV10-3 and TRBJ2-1; no definite D call. This CDR3 has 15 amino acids. Germline V gene lookup returns CDR1 ENHRY and CDR2 SYGVKD. The germline V and J ends were trimmed by 2 bases and 0 bases, with 8 bases remaining between them. CDR3: CAISEMWSSYNEQFF. Written as DNA, the CDR3 is TGTGCCATCAGTGAGATGTGGAGCTCCTACAATGAGCAGTTCTTC.

This clone was seen just once. This rearrangement joins TRBV27 to TRBJ2-5, with D tentatively TRBD2 (6 bases). Germline V gene data show CDR1 as MNHEY and CDR2 as SMNVEV (reference sequence). Trimming pared 3 bases from V and 4 bases from J, leaving 12 bases between. The CDR3 is made up of 14 amino acids. CDR3 nucleotide sequence: TGTGCCAGCAGTTTCCTACCGGGACTAGAGACCCAGTACTTC. Amino acids: CASSFLPGLETQYF.

This clone was found a few times. The chain combines TRBV19 with TRBJ1-1; D not certain. V shed 6 bases and J shed 6 bases, with 11 bases lying between them. The germline V gene has CDR1 LNHDA and CDR2 SQIVND (reference sequence). The CDR3 consists of 12 residues. Written as DNA, the CDR3 is TGTGCCAGTAGCCCGAATCTCGCTGAAGCTTTCTTT. This encodes CASSPNLAEAFF. The variable domain in full, completed from reference TRBV19 and TRBJ1-1, reads DGGITQSPKYLFRKEGQNVTLSCEQNLNHDAMYWYRQDPGQGLRLIYYSQIVNDFQKGDIAEGYSVSREKKESFPLTVTSAQKNPTAFYLCASSPNLAEAFFGQGTRLTVV.

The genes are TRBV12-5 and TRBJ2-6; the D gene is possibly TRBD1 (5 bases). Germline loops: CDR1 LGHNT, CDR2 FRNRAP. Trimming took off 2 bases at V and 2 bases at J, with 19 bases between the two ends. This CDR3 comprises 19 residues. DNA for the CDR3: TGTGCTAGTGGTTTGAACGCAGACAGATCTATGGCTGGGGCCAACGTCCTGACTTTC. It codes for CASGLNADRSMAGANVLTF.

The chain is built from TRBV15 and TRBJ2-7; D is possibly TRBD1 or TRBD2 (6 bases each). CDR1 is LNHNV and CDR2 is YYDKDF in the germline V gene (reference sequence). V was cut by 1 base and J by 3 bases, with 16 bases left in between. The CDR3 loop spans 16 amino acids. CDR3 sequence: CATSRGLTEGVYEQYF. CDR3 sequence (DNA): TGTGCCACCAGCAGAGGGTTAACGGAGGGGGTCTACGAGCAGTACTTC.

CDR3 DNA sequence: TGTGCCAGCAGCTCCCGACTAGCGGGAGAGCAAGAGACCCAGTACTTC. It yields the protein CASSSRLAGEQETQYF. The V and J genes are TRBV11-2 and TRBJ2-5; 12 nucleotides line up with TRBD2. V lost 4 bases to trimming and J lost 2 bases; unmatched junction nucleotides: 5. Germline-derived CDR1 and CDR2 are SGHAT and FQNNGV. This CDR3 spans 16 amino acids.

The CDR3 DNA sequence: TGTGCCAGCAGAAGCGGACAGGGAGACACCATATATTTT. Amino acids: CASRSGQGDTIYF. This chain joins TRBV6-5 and TRBJ1-3, with 8 bases fitting TRBD1. This CDR3 is built from 13 residues. Trimming cost V 6 bases and J 8 bases; bases outside gene matches: 6. CDR1 and CDR2 from the germline V gene are MNHEY and SVGAGI.